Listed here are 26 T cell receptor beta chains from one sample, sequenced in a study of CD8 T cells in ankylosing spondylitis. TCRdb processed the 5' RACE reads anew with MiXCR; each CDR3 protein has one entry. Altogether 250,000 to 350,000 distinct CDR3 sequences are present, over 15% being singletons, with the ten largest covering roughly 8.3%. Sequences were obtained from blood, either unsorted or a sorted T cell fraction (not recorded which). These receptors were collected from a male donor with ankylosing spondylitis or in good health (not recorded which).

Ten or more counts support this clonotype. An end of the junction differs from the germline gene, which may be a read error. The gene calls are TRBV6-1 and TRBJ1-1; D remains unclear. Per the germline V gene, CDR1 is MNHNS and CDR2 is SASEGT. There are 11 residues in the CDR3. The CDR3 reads CASREGPEAFF. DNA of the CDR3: TGTGCCAGCAGGGAAGGACCTGAAGCTTTCTTT.

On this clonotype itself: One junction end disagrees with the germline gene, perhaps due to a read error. This CDR3 is CATSPTTGNYGYAF. For the CDR3, the DNA is TGTGCCACCAGTCCGACGACAGGGAACTATGGCTACGCCTTC. The rearrangement links TRBV24-1 to TRBJ1-2, with 7 bases matching TRBD1. The germline V gene encodes CDR1 KGHDR and CDR2 SFDVKD. The CDR3 length is 14 residues.

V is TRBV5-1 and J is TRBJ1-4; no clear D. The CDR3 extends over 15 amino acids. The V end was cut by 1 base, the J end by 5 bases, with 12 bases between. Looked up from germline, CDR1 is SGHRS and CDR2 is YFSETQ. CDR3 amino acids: CASSLNPGSNEKLFF. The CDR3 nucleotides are TGCGCCAGCAGCTTGAATCCAGGCTCGAATGAAAAACTGTTTTTT. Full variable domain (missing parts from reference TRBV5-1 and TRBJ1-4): KAGVTQTPRYLIKTRGQQVTLSCSPISGHRSVSWYQQTPGQGLQFLFEYFSETQRNKGNFPGRFSGRQFSNSRSEMNVSTLELGDSALYLCASSLNPGSNEKLFFGSGTQLSVL.

CDR3 residues: CASRVTSGYQETQYF. DNA for the CDR3: TGTGCCAGCAGAGTGACTAGCGGGTACCAAGAGACCCAGTACTTC. The chain has TRBV28 and TRBJ2-5, with 10 bases lining up with TRBD2. CDR1 MDHEN and CDR2 SYDVKM come from the germline V gene. J was trimmed by 0 bases and V by 6 bases; bases with no gene match: 4. The CDR3 contains 15 residues.

The CDR3 reads CASSLAGAPYEQYV. DNA of the CDR3: TGCGCCAGCAGCTTGGCGGGGGCACCCTACGAGCAGTACGTC. The chain has TRBV5-1 and TRBJ2-7; tentatively, D is TRBD1 or TRBD2 (6 bases each). V gave up 0 bases and J gave up 2 bases, with 9 bases separating them. CDR1 and CDR2 from the germline V gene are SGHRS and YFSETQ. The CDR3 spans 14 residues.

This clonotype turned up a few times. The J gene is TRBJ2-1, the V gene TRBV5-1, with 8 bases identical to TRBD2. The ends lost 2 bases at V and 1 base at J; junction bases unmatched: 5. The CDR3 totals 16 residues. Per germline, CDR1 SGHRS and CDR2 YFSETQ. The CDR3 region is CASSFAGGGSYNEQFF. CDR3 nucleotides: TGCGCCAGCAGCTTTGCGGGGGGAGGTTCCTACAATGAGCAGTTCTTC.

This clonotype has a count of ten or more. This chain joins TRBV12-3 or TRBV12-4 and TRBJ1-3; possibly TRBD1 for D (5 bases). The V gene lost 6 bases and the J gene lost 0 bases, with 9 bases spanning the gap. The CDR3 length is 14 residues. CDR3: CASSFGGSGNTIYF. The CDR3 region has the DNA TGTGCCAGCAGCTTCGGGGGCTCTGGAAACACCATATATTTT.

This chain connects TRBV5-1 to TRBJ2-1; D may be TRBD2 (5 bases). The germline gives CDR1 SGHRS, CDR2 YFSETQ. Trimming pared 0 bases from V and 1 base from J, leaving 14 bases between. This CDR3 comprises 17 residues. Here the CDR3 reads CASSLGFSSQSYNEQFF. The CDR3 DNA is TGCGCCAGCAGCTTGGGTTTTTCTAGCCAGTCCTACAATGAGCAGTTCTTC.

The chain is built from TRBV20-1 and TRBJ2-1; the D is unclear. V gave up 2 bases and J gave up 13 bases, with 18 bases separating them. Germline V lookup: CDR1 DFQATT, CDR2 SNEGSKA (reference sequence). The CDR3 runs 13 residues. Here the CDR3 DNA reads TGCAGTGCTAGAAGGACGGCAGACCAGGATCAGTTCTTC. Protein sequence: CSARRTADQDQFF.

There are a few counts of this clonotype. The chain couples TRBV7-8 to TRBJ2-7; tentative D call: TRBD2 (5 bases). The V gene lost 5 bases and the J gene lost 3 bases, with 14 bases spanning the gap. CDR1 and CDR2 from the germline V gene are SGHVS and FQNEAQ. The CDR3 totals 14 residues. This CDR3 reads CASSPYLDYYEQYV. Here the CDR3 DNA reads TGTGCCAGCAGCCCATATCTAGACTACTACGAGCAGTACGTC.

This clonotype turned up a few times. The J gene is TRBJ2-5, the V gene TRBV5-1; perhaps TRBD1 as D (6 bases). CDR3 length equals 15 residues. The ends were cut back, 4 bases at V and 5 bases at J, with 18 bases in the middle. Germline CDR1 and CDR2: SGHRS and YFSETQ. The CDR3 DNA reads TGCGCCAGCAGCGATGGGGGCGCGGATGTGGAGACCCAGTACTTC. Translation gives CASSDGGADVETQYF.

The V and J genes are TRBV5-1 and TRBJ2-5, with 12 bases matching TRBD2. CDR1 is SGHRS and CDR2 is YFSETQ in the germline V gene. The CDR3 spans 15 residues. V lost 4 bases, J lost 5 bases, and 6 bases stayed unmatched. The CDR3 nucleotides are TGCGCCAGCAGCGTGACTAGCGGGAGTCGCGAGACCCAGTACTTC. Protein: CASSVTSGSRETQYF.

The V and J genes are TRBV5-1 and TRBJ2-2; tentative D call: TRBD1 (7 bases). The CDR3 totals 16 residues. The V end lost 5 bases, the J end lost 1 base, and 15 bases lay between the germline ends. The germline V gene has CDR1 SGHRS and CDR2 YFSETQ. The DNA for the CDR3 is TGCGCCAGCAGTATTGCGGGACAGAGGAACACCGGGGAGCTGTTTTTT. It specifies CASSIAGQRNTGELFF.

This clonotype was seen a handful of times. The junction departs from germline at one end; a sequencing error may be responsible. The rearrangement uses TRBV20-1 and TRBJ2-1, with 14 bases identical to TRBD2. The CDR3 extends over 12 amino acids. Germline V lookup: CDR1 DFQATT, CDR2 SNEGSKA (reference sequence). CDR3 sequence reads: CSARTSGRAMGF. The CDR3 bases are TGCAGTGCTAGGACTAGCGGGAGGGCTATGGGCTTC.

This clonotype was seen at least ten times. This CDR3 reads CASSLSGYEQYV. CDR3 coding DNA: TGTGCCAGCAGTTTATCAGGGTACGAGCAGTACGTC. The chain uses TRBV12-3 or TRBV12-4 and TRBJ2-7; TRBD1 might be the D (5 bases). The CDR3 has 12 residues. The V end was cut by 2 bases, the J end by 4 bases, with 6 bases between.

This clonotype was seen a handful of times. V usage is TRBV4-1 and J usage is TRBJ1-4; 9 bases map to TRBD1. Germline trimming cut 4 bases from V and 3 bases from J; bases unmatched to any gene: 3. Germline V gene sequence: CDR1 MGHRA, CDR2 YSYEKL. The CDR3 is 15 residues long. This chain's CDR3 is CASSPTGGPNEKLFF. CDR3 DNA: TGCGCCAGCAGCCCCACAGGGGGCCCTAATGAAAAACTGTTTTTT.

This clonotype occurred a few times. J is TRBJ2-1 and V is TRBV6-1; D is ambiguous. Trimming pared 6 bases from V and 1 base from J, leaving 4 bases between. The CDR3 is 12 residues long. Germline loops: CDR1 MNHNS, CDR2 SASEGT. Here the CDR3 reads CASRRSYNEQFF. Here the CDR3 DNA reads TGTGCCAGCAGACGTTCCTACAATGAGCAGTTCTTC.

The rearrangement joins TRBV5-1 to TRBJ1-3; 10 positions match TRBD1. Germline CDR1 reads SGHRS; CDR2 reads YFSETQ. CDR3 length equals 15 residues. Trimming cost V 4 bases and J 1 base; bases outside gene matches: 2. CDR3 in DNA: TGCGCCAGCAGCCGGGACAGGGGATCTGGAAACACCATATATTTT. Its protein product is CASSRDRGSGNTIYF. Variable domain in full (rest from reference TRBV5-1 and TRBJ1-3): KAGVTQTPRYLIKTRGQQVTLSCSPISGHRSVSWYQQTPGQGLQFLFEYFSETQRNKGNFPGRFSGRQFSNSRSEMNVSTLELGDSALYLCASSRDRGSGNTIYFGEGSWLTVV.

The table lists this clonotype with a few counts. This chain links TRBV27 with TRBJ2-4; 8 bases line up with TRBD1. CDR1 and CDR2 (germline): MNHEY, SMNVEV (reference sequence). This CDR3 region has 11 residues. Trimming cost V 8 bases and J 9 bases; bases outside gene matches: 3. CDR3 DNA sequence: TGTGCCAGCGGACAGGGATTCATTCAGTACTTC. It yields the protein CASGQGFIQYF.

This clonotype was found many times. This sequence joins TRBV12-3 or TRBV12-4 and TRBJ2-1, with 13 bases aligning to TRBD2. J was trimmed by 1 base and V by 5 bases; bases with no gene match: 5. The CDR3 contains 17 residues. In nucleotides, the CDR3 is TGTGCCAGCAGTCCGTGGACTAGCGGGGGTTCCTACAATGAGCAGTTCTTC. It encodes CASSPWTSGGSYNEQFF.

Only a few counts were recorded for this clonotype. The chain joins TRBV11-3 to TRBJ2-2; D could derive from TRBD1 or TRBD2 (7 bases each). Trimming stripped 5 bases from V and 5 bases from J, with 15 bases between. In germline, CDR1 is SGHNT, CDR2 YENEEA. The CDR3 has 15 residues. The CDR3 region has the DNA TGTGCCAGCAGCCCCCAGGGGGGGCTGACCGGGGAGCTGTTTTTT. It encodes CASSPQGGLTGELFF. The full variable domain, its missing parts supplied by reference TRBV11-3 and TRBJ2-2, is EAGVVQSPRYKIIEKKQPVAFWCNPISGHNTLYWYLQNLGQGPELLIRYENEEAVDDSQLPKDRFSAERLKGVDSTLKIQPAELGDSAVYLCASSPQGGLTGELFFGEGSRLTVL.

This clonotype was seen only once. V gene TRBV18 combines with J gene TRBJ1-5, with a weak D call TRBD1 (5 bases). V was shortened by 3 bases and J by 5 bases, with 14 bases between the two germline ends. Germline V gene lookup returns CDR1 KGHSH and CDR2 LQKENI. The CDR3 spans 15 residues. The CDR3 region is CASSPSGQRYQPQHF. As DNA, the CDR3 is TGTGCCAGCTCACCCTCGGGGCAGCGATATCAGCCCCAGCATTTT.

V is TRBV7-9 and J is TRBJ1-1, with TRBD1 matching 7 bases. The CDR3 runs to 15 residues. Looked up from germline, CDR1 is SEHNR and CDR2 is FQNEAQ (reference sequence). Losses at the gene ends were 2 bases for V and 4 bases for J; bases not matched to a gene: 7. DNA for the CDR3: TGTGCCAGCAGCTTAAGACAGGGATCCGGCACTGAAGCTTTCTTT. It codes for CASSLRQGSGTEAFF. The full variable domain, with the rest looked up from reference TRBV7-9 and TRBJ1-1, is DTGVSQNPRHKITKRGQNVTFRCDPISEHNRLYWYRQTLGQGPEFLTYFQNEAQLEKSRLLSDRFSAERPKGSFSTLEIQRTEQGDSAMYLCASSLRQGSGTEAFFGQGTRLTVV.

CDR3 in amino acids: CASSFFESDTQYF. CDR3 coding DNA: TGTGCCAGCAGTTTTTTCGAATCGGATACGCAGTATTTT. This chain uses TRBV12-3 or TRBV12-4 with TRBJ2-3, with D hard to call. CDR3 length: 13 amino acids. Trimming took 3 bases from V and 6 from J, leaving 10 bases between them.

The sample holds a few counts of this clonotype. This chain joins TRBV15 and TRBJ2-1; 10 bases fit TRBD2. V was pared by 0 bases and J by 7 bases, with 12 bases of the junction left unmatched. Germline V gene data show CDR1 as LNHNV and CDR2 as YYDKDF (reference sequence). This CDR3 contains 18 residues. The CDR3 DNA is TGTGCCACCAGCAGAGATACCCGGGTGGGACTAGCGCTGAATGAGCAGTTCTTC. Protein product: CATSRDTRVGLALNEQFF.

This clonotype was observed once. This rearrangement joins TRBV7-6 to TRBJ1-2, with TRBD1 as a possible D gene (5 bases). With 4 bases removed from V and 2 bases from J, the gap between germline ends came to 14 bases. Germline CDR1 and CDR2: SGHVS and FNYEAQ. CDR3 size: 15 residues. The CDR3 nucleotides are TGTGCCAGCAGCTCCCTCTCGGGGCCGAACTATGGCTACACCTTC. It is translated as CASSSLSGPNYGYTF.